Following are 18 T cell receptor beta chains from one sample sequenced in a study of blood T cell repertoires in COVID-19. Sequencing was performed with immunoSEQ multiplex PCR; in TCRdb, only in-frame clones are kept and a portion is missing. The table records some 250,000 clones, 80% to 85% of them present only once. Sequenced sample: peripheral blood. These receptors were taken from a woman aged 55-69 years with active or convalescent COVID-19.

The V gene is TRBV11-2, the J gene TRBJ1-2; tentative D call: TRBD1 (6 bases). Trimming cost V 1 base and J 8 bases, with 14 bases left between them. CDR3 size: 14 residues. The V gene's germline CDR1 is SGHAT and CDR2 FQNNGV. The chain's CDR3 is CASSLGTVKRGYTF. CDR3 nucleotides: TGTGCCAGCAGCTTAGGGACAGTAAAAAGAGGCTACACCTTC.

The V call is TRBV6-6, the J call TRBJ1-2; TRBD1 matches 7 bases. The germline CDR1 and CDR2 sequences are MNHNY and SVGAGI (reference sequence). This CDR3 spans 14 amino acids. With 4 bases clipped from V and 2 bases from J, the junction kept 4 bases outside the gene matches. The CDR3 coding sequence is TGTGCCAGCAGTTCTGGGACAGTCAACTATGGCTACACCTTC. This encodes CASSSGTVNYGYTF.

CDR3 amino acids: CASSLASRQDRSTDTQYF. The DNA of the CDR3 is TGTGCCAGCAGCTTAGCCTCAAGACAGGACAGGAGCACAGATACGCAGTATTTT. The chain is built from TRBV7-9 and TRBJ2-3; 7 bases agree with TRBD1. The V and J ends lost 0 bases and 0 bases, in that order; junction bases with no gene match: 9. Germline-derived CDR1 and CDR2 are SEHNR and FQNEAQ (reference sequence). CDR3 length equals 18 residues.

The chain employs TRBV9 and TRBJ1-3; no clear D. There are 15 residues in the CDR3. Trimming shortened V by 0 bases and J by 3 bases, and 10 bases separated the two germline ends. CDR1 and CDR2 (germline): SGDLS, YYNGEE. This chain's CDR3 is CASSVDPGVGNTIYF. CDR3 DNA sequence: TGTGCCAGCAGCGTAGATCCAGGCGTTGGAAACACCATATATTTT. Together with reference TRBV9 and TRBJ1-3, the CDR3 gives the full variable domain: DSGVTQTPKHLITATGQRVTLRCSPRSGDLSVYWYQQSLDQGLQFLIQYYNGEERAKGNILERFSAQQFPDLHSELNLSSLELGDSALYFCASSVDPGVGNTIYFGEGSWLTVV.

The chain joins TRBV2 to TRBJ1-4, with a tentative D call TRBD1 (5 bases). The CDR3 has 16 residues. Trimming removed 1 base at V and 0 bases at J, with 9 bases between. Germline CDR1 SNHLY, CDR2 FYNNEI. CDR3 loop: CASSEVGGATNEKLFF. The CDR3 coding sequence is TGTGCCAGCAGTGAAGTGGGGGGTGCAACTAATGAAAAACTGTTTTTT.

This chain uses TRBV6-5 with TRBJ1-5; 10 positions match TRBD1. This CDR3 is built from 13 residues. Germline V gives CDR1 MNHEY, CDR2 SVGAGI. The V gene end was trimmed by 9 bases and the J gene end by 7 bases; junction bases not matched to a gene: 6. The CDR3 DNA reads TGTGCCAGTCGACAGGGGGCATGGCAGCCCCAGCATTTT. Amino acid sequence: CASRQGAWQPQHF.

This clone was counted once. J is TRBJ2-7 and V is TRBV18, with D unresolved. The V and J ends lost 0 bases and 4 bases respectively, with 7 bases between them. There are 13 residues in the CDR3. CDR1 is KGHSH, CDR2 LQKENI, per germline. CDR3 coding DNA: TGTGCCAGCTCACCACCGGCTGCATACGAGCAGTACTTC. It codes for CASSPPAAYEQYF. Filled out from reference TRBV18 and TRBJ2-7, the complete variable domain reads NAGVMQNPRHLVRRRGQEARLRCSPMKGHSHVYWYRQLPEEGLKFMVYLQKENIIDESGMPKERFSAEFPKEGPSILRIQQVVRGDSAAYFCASSPPAAYEQYFGPGTRLTVT.

The rearrangement joins TRBV7-2 to TRBJ2-3; 7 bases match TRBD1. This CDR3 is built from 12 residues. Per germline, CDR1 SGHTA and CDR2 FQGNSA. The junction had 7 bases not matched to a gene; V was cut back by 5 bases and J by 11 bases. CDR3 in DNA: TGTGCCAGCAGCCGAGGGACAGAAAAGCAGTATTTT. Encoded protein: CASSRGTEKQYF.

The chain uses TRBV30 and TRBJ1-4; maybe TRBD1 (5 bases). CDR3 length equals 13 residues. Germline V gene lookup returns CDR1 GTSNPN and CDR2 SVGIG (reference sequence). Trimming took 2 bases from V and 6 from J, leaving 10 bases between them. In DNA, the CDR3 is TGTGCCTGGAGTCAGGGCATATATGAAAAACTGTTTTTT. The encoded protein is CAWSQGIYEKLFF.

The V call is TRBV7-9, the J call TRBJ2-2, with 8 bases that match TRBD1. The CDR3 extends over 17 amino acids. V dropped 5 bases and J dropped 2; count of bases not matched to a gene: 10. In germline, CDR1 is SEHNR, CDR2 FQNEAQ (reference sequence). DNA of the CDR3: TGTGCCAGCAGCCCGTGGACAGGGTTAGGAAACACCGGGGAGCTGTTTTTT. As protein: CASSPWTGLGNTGELFF.

This rearrangement joins TRBV5-1 to TRBJ2-3; tentatively, D is TRBD1 (6 bases). The CDR3 spans 15 residues. Between the trimmed V and J ends, which lost 7 bases and 0 bases, there was a span of 15 bases. Germline V gives CDR1 SGHRS, CDR2 YFSETQ. The CDR3 DNA reads TGCGCCAGCCAAAAGGGGGAGATAAGCACAGATACGCAGTATTTT. Translating it yields CASQKGEISTDTQYF.

The V and J genes are TRBV12-5 and TRBJ2-7; D is unresolved. With 1 base removed from V and 6 bases from J, the gap between germline ends came to 4 bases. CDR3 length equals 11 residues. The germline CDR1 and CDR2 sequences are LGHNT and FRNRAP. The CDR3 DNA reads TGTGCTAGTGGTTTGGAGAGCGAGCAGTACTTC. Protein sequence: CASGLESEQYF.

V usage is TRBV11-2 and J usage is TRBJ2-3; D is perhaps TRBD2 (6 bases). Germline lookup yields CDR1 SGHAT and CDR2 FQNNGV. V gave up 3 bases and J gave up 9 bases, with 13 bases separating them. This CDR3 has 13 amino acids. The CDR3 sequence: CASSLYGGTTQYF. In nucleotides, the CDR3 is TGTGCCAGCAGCTTGTATGGGGGGACCACGCAGTATTTT.

The rearrangement links TRBV7-9 to TRBJ1-3, with a tentative D call TRBD1 (5 bases). This CDR3 is 17 amino acids long. The V end was cut by 2 bases, the J end by 4 bases, with 18 bases between. Germline loops: CDR1 SEHNR, CDR2 FQNEAQ (reference sequence). The DNA for the CDR3 is TGTGCCAGCAGCTTACTCCCCAGGGAGGCGCGGGGAAACACCATATATTTT. This translates into CASSLLPREARGNTIYF.

The rearrangement uses TRBV7-9 and TRBJ1-1; 7 bases line up with TRBD1. With 5 bases clipped from V and 12 bases from J, the junction kept 12 bases outside the gene matches. CDR3 length: 13 amino acids. Per germline, CDR1 SEHNR and CDR2 FQNEAQ (reference sequence). In nucleotides, the CDR3 is TGTGCCAGCAGCCACAGGGGCAGTGAGATAACTTTCTTT. This gives the protein CASSHRGSEITFF.

The V call is TRBV3-1 (or the pseudogene TRBV3-2), the J call TRBJ1-3; weak D call: TRBD1 (6 bases). Germline assignment: CDR1 LGHDT and CDR2 YNNKEL (reference sequence). There are 16 residues in the CDR3. V shed 1 base and J shed 4 bases, with 14 bases lying between them. The CDR3 DNA reads TGTGCCAGCAGCCAAGTAGCAGGGGCAGCGGGAAACACCATATATTTT. It encodes CASSQVAGAAGNTIYF.

V is TRBV29-1 and J is TRBJ1-1; D unresolved. This CDR3 is built from 11 residues. Germline assignment: CDR1 SQVTM and CDR2 ANQGSEA. Trimming stripped 5 bases from V and 3 bases from J, with 7 bases between. The CDR3 is CSVLGYTEAFF. The CDR3 region has the DNA TGCAGCGTTCTTGGCTACACTGAAGCTTTCTTT.

The J gene is TRBJ2-1, the V gene TRBV19; no firm D call. Trimming pared 0 bases from V and 1 base from J, leaving 7 bases between. The CDR3 covers 15 residues. The germline V gene has CDR1 LNHDA and CDR2 SQIVND (reference sequence). The CDR3 reads CASSIEARSYNEQFF. The CDR3 region has the DNA TGTGCCAGTAGTATAGAAGCCAGGTCCTACAATGAGCAGTTCTTC.